This T cell receptor beta chain is from a study of T cells in Graves' hyperthyroidism and ophthalmopathy. The investigators amplified TCR beta CDR3 regions from RNA transcripts. The HTBI primer set drove a first-round RT-PCR of the TCR CDR3. TCRdb called the multiplex PCR reads again in MiXCR, with one record for every CDR3 protein. The sample lists about 360,000 distinct CDR3 sequences; approximately 13% were seen once. This clonotype was picked up one time. What it binds is not known. Study-level results: Most thyroid clonotypes with frequency above 0.001 were detected in blood.

Sequences were obtained from blood. This receptor was identified in a woman younger than 35 with Graves' hyperthyroidism.

Here the CDR3 DNA reads TGTGCCAGCAGCCAAGCGGATCGACTAGCGGGAGGCAGTGAGCAGTTCTTC. Translation: CASSQADRLAGGSEQFF. The chain recombines TRBV4-2 with TRBJ2-1; 13 bases agree with TRBD2. CDR1 and CDR2 from the germline V gene are LGHNA and YNFKEQ. J was trimmed by 9 bases and V by 1 base; bases with no gene match: 9. There are 17 residues in the CDR3.